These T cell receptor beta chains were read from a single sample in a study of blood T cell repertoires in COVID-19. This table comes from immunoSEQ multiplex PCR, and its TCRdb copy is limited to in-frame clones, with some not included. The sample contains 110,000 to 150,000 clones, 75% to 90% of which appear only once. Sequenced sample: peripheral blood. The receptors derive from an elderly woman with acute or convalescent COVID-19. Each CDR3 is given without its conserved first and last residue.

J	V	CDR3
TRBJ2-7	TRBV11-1	ASSLIAGGVHEQY
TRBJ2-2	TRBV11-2	ASSLRAGETGELF
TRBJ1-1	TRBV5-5	ASSLDPGGLGTEAF
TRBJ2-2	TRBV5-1	ASSQGDRGPGELF
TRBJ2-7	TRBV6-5	ASSYSQRSSYEQY
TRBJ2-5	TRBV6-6	ASSPGLGETQY
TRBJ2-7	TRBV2	ASNRQGYEQY
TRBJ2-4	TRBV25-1	ASSEAGGLNIQY
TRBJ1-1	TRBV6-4	ASSEAGGTEAF
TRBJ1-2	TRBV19	ASTVRNTNYGYT
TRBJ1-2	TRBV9	ASSVVTSDYGYT
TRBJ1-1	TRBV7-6	ASSLNRVAEAF
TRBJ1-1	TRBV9	ASSGGQVNTEAF
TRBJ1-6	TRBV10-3	AISESTGGNSPLH
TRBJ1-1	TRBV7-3	ASSLRAGQGTEAF
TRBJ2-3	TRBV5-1	ASSLNGGASTDTQY
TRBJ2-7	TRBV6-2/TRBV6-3	ASSYSFGTGGSYEQY
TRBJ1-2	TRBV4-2	ASSQDLVSYGYT
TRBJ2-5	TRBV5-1	ASSPGVQETQY
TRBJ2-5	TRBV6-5	ASRSGTAQETQY
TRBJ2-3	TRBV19	ASSIARGRGDLTDTQY
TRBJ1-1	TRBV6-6	ASRGQGASTEAF
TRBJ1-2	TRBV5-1	ASSLEGDYGYT
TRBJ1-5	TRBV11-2	ASSEQGGNQPQH